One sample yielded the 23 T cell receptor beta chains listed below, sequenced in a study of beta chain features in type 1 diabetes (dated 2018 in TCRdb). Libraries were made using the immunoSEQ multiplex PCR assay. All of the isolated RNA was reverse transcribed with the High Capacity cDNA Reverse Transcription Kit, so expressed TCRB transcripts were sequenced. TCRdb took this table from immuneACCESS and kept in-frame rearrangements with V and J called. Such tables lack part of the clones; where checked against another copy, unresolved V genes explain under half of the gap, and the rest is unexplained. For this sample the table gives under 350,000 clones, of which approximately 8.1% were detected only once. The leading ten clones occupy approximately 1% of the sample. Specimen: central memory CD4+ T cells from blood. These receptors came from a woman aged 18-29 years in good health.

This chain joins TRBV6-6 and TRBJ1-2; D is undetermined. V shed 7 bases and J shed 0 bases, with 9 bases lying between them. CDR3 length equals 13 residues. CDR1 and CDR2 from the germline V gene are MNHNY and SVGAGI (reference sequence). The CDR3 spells CASNRKANYGYTF. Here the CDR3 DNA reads TGTGCCAGCAATAGAAAAGCTAACTATGGCTACACCTTC.

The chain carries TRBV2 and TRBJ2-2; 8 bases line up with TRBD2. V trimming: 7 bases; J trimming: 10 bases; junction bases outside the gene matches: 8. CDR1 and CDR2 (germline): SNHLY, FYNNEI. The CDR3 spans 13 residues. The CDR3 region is CASNQRGGQELFF. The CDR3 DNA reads TGTGCCAGCAACCAACGGGGGGGACAGGAGCTGTTTTTT.

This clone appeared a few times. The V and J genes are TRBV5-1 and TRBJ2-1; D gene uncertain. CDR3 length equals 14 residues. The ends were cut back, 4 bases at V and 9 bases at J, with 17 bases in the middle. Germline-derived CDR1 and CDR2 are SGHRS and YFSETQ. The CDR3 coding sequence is TGCGCCAGCAGCACCTCGTTAGGGTGGGGTGAGCAGTTCTTC. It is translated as CASSTSLGWGEQFF.

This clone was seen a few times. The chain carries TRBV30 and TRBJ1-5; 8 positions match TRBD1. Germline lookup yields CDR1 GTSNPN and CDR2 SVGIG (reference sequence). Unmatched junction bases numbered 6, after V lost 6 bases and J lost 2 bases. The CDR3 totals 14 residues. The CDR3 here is CACNTGGRNQPQHF. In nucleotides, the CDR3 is TGTGCCTGCAACACAGGGGGTCGCAATCAGCCCCAGCATTTT.

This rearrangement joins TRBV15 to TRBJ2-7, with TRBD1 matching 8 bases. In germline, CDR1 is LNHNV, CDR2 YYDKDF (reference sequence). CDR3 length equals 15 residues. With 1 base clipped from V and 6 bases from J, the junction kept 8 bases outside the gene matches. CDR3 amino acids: CATSRGPGTGSEQYF. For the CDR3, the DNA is TGTGCCACCAGCAGAGGCCCCGGGACAGGCAGCGAGCAGTACTTC.

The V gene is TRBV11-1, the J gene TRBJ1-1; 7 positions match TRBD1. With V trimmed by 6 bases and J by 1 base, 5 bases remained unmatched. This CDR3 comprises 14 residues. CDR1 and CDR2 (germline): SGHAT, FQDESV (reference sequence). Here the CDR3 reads CASRRGQTNTEAFF. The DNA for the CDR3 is TGTGCCAGCAGGAGGGGACAGACGAACACTGAAGCTTTCTTT.

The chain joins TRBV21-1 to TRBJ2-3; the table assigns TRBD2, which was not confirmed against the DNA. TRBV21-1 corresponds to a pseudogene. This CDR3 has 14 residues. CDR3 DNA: TGTGCCAGCAGCAAAGAACGATGCGCAGATACGCAGTATTTT. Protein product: CASSKERCADTQYF.

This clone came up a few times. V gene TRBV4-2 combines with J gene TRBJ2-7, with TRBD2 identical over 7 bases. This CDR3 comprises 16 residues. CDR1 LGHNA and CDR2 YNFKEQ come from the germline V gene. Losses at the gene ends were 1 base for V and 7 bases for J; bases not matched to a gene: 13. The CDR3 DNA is TGTGCCAGCAGCCAAGGGGTCGCTAGCGGCCAAACAGAGCAGTACTTC. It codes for CASSQGVASGQTEQYF.

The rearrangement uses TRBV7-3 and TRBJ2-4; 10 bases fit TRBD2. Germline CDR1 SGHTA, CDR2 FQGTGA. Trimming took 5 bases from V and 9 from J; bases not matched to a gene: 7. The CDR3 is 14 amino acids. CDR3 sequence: CASSPGSGRGIQYF. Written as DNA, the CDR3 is TGTGCCAGCAGCCCGGGGAGCGGGAGGGGCATTCAGTACTTC.

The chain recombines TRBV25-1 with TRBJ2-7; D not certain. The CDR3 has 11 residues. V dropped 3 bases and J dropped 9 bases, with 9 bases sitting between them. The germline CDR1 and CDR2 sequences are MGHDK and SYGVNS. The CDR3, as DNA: TGTGCCAGCAGTGATAGGTGGGTGCAGTACTTC. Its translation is CASSDRWVQYF.

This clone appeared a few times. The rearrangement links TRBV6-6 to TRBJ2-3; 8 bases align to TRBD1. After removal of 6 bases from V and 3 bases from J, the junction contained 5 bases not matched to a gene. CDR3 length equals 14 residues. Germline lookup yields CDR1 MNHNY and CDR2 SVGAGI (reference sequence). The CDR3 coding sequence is TGTGCCAGCAGCGCAGGACAGGGAACAGATACGCAGTATTTT. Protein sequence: CASSAGQGTDTQYF.

The CDR3 sequence is CSARVGTMGEAFF. In nucleotides, the CDR3 is TGCAGCGCCCGAGTAGGCACTATGGGAGAAGCTTTCTTT. The chain is built from TRBV29-1 and TRBJ1-1; D unresolved. CDR1 is SQVTM, CDR2 ANQGSEA, per germline. The CDR3 is 13 residues long. The V and J ends lost 7 bases and 8 bases respectively, with 20 bases between them.

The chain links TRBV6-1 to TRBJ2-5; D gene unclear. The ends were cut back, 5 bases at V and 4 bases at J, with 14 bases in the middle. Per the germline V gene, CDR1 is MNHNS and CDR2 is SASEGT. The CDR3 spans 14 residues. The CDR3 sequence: CASSFVRGPETQYF. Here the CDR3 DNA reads TGTGCCAGCAGTTTCGTTAGAGGACCAGAGACCCAGTACTTC.

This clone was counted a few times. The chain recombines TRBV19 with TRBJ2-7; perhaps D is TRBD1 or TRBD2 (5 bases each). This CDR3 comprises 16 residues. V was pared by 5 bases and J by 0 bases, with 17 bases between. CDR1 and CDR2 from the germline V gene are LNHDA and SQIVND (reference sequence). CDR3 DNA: TGTGCCAGTAGTGCCCATTTGGGGGTGAGCTCCTACGAGCAGTACTTC. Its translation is CASSAHLGVSSYEQYF.

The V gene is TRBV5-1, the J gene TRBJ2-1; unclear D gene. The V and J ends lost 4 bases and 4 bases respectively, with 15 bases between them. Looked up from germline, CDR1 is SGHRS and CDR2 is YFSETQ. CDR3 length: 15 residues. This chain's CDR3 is CASSPVPQTYNEQFF. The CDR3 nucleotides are TGCGCCAGCAGCCCGGTCCCCCAGACGTACAATGAGCAGTTCTTC.

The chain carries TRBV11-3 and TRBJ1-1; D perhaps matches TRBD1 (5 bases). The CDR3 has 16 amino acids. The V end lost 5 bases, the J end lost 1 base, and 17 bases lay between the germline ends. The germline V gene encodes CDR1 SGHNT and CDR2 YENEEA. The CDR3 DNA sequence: TGTGCCAGCAGCGCTGGGACGGCCTTTGCGAACACTGAAGCTTTCTTT. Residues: CASSAGTAFANTEAFF.

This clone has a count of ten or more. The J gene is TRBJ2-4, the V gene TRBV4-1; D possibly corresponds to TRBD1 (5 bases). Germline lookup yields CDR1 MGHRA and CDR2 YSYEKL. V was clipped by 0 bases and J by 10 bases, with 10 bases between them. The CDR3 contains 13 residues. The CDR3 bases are TGCGCCAGCAGCCAAGATCAGGGATATATTCAGTACTTC. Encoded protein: CASSQDQGYIQYF.

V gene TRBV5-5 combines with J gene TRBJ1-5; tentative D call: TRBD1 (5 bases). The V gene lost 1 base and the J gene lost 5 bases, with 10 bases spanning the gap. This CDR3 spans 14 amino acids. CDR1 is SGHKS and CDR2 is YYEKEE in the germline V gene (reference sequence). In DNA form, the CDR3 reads TGTGCCAGCAGCTTGAATGGAGGGGATCAGCCCCAGCATTTT. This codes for CASSLNGGDQPQHF.

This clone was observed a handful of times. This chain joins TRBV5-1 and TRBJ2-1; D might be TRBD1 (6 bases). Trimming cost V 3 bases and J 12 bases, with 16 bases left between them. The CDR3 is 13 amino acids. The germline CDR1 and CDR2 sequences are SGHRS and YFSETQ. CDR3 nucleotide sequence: TGCGCCAGCAGCTCGGCCGACTCAGGGGTGCAGTTCTTC. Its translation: CASSSADSGVQFF.

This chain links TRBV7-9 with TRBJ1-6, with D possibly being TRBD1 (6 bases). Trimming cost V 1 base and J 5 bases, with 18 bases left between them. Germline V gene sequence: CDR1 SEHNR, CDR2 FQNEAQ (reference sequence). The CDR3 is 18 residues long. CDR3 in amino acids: CASSLDRPGALHNSPLHF. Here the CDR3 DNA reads TGTGCCAGCAGCTTAGACCGACCGGGGGCGTTACATAATTCACCCCTCCACTTT. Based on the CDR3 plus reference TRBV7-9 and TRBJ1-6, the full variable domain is DTGVSQNPRHKITKRGQNVTFRCDPISEHNRLYWYRQTLGQGPEFLTYFQNEAQLEKSRLLSDRFSAERPKGSFSTLEIQRTEQGDSAMYLCASSLDRPGALHNSPLHFGNGTRLTVT.

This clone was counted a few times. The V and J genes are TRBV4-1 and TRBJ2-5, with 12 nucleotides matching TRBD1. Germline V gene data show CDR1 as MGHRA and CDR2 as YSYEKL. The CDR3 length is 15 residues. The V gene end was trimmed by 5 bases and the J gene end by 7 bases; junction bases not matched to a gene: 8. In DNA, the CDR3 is TGCGCCAGCAGCTTTGGGGACAGGGGGCTTGGGACCCAGTACTTC. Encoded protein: CASSFGDRGLGTQYF.

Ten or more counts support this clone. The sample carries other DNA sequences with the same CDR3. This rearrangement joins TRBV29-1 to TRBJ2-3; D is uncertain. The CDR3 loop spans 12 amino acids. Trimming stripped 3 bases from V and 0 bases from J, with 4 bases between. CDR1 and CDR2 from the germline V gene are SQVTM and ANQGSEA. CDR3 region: CSVDPSTDTQYF. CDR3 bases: TGCAGCGTTGACCCGAGCACAGATACGCAGTATTTT.

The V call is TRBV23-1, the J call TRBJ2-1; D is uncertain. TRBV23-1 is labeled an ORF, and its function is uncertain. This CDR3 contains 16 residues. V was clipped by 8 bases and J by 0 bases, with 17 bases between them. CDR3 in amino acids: CASPQLQISSYNEQFF. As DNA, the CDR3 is TGCGCCAGCCCGCAATTACAAATAAGCTCCTACAATGAGCAGTTCTTC.